These T cell receptor beta chains were read from a single sample in a study of human T cells and chemical hapten exposure. TCRdb passed the RACE reads through MiXCR, listing each CDR3 protein once. The data contain 55,000 to 75,000 distinct CDR3 sequences, about an eighth of them singletons. This sample comprised whole blood, obtained in connection with sensitization to the hapten diphenylcyclopropenone (DPC). These receptors all stem from a man aged 30 to 45 with alopecia areata. Some clones in this sample may be carry-over from other donors' samples. CDR3s include the opening cysteine and the closing phenylalanine or tryptophan. A D gene is named only where the DNA matches it firmly.

len: 13; d_gene: -; v_gene: TRBV7-2; CDR3aa: CASSLSHSYGYTF
len: 20; d_gene: TRBD2; v_gene: TRBV4-3; CDR3aa: CASSLQRSGGPTLSSDTQYF
len: 14; d_gene: -; v_gene: TRBV9; CDR3aa: CASSVDSRGKEQYF
len: 13; d_gene: TRBD1; v_gene: TRBV29-1; CDR3aa: CSVQPGQGMEQYF
len: 14; d_gene: TRBD1; v_gene: TRBV6-2/TRBV6-3; CDR3aa: CASSHDRVGQPQHF
len: 15; d_gene: -; v_gene: TRBV4-2; CDR3aa: CASSPGRGGNTEAFF
len: 13; d_gene: -; v_gene: TRBV12-3/TRBV12-4; CDR3aa: CASTPPNTGELFF
len: 14; d_gene: TRBD1; v_gene: TRBV7-2; CDR3aa: CASNRQGLNTEAFF
len: 14; d_gene: -; v_gene: TRBV29-1; CDR3aa: CSVVRRGTNEKLFF
len: 15; d_gene: TRBD1; v_gene: TRBV24-1; CDR3aa: CATSDAGQGDTEAFF
len: 11; d_gene: -; v_gene: TRBV10-3; CDR3aa: CAIGQQETQYF
len: 10; d_gene: -; v_gene: TRBV28; CDR3aa: CASSSREQYF
len: 15; d_gene: -; v_gene: TRBV20-1; CDR3aa: CSARAGSSGANVLTF
len: 14; d_gene: TRBD1; v_gene: TRBV19; CDR3aa: CASQRTGGNGELFF
len: 11; d_gene: -; v_gene: TRBV24-1; CDR3aa: CATSDWVEQFF
len: 12; d_gene: TRBD1; v_gene: TRBV29-1; CDR3aa: CSAKTGGTEAFF
len: 13; d_gene: -; v_gene: TRBV9; CDR3aa: CASSPRTFNEQYF
len: 16; d_gene: -; v_gene: TRBV6-6; CDR3aa: CASSYFEIGSWDTQYF
len: 14; d_gene: -; v_gene: TRBV11-1; CDR3aa: CASSLDRSQETQYF
len: 16; d_gene: -; v_gene: TRBV5-1; CDR3aa: CASSLLGGSGANVLTF
len: 16; d_gene: -; v_gene: TRBV7-3; CDR3aa: CASSSQGGINTGELFF
len: 14; d_gene: TRBD2; v_gene: TRBV5-5; CDR3aa: CASSLAGASYEQYF
len: 14; d_gene: -; v_gene: TRBV20-1; CDR3aa: CSARQGQNAGEQYF
len: 16; d_gene: TRBD1; v_gene: TRBV7-8; CDR3aa: CASSFRQGPDTGELFF
len: 17; d_gene: -; v_gene: TRBV4-3; CDR3aa: CASSQDGLRPVRTEAFF
len: 13; d_gene: TRBD2; v_gene: TRBV27; CDR3aa: CASGIAGSGELFF
len: 12; d_gene: TRBD2; v_gene: TRBV7-9; CDR3aa: CASSSGGDEQFF
len: 17; d_gene: TRBD2; v_gene: TRBV28; CDR3aa: CASSVPHPGTRNNEQFF
len: 14; d_gene: -; v_gene: TRBV20-1; CDR3aa: CSARDKKGSGELFF
len: 13; d_gene: -; v_gene: TRBV30; CDR3aa: CAWSGMRSYEQYF
len: 14; d_gene: TRBD1; v_gene: TRBV7-2; CDR3aa: CASSLGQGGNTIYF
len: 10; d_gene: -; v_gene: TRBV9; CDR3aa: CASSALPAFF
len: 12; d_gene: -; v_gene: TRBV20-1; CDR3aa: CSASRSNQPQHF
len: 15; d_gene: -; v_gene: TRBV12-3/TRBV12-4; CDR3aa: CASSTRDGSNYGYTF
len: 14; d_gene: -; v_gene: TRBV7-6; CDR3aa: CASSLTTGSYEQYF
len: 13; d_gene: -; v_gene: TRBV18; CDR3aa: CASSPRGPYEQYF
len: 15; d_gene: -; v_gene: TRBV4-2; CDR3aa: CASSQFTGLNTEAFF
len: 17; d_gene: -; v_gene: TRBV10-3; CDR3aa: CAISDQVRGPDYNEQFF
len: 14; d_gene: -; v_gene: TRBV6-2/TRBV6-3; CDR3aa: CASSWGFGEYEQYF
len: 14; d_gene: TRBD1; v_gene: TRBV29-1; CDR3aa: CSALKGTGDFEQYF
len: 13; d_gene: -; v_gene: TRBV9; CDR3aa: CASSVVSNTEAFF
len: 17; d_gene: -; v_gene: TRBV6-2/TRBV6-3; CDR3aa: CASSGRLGRMQTGELFF
len: 12; d_gene: -; v_gene: TRBV9; CDR3aa: CASSASLNEQFF
len: 14; d_gene: -; v_gene: TRBV9; CDR3aa: CASSPRGYPYEQYF
len: 15; d_gene: TRBD1; v_gene: TRBV7-2; CDR3aa: CASSLRTGPSYEQYF
len: 14; d_gene: TRBD1; v_gene: TRBV4-3; CDR3aa: CASSLQGRNSPLHF